The clone carrying this T cell receptor beta chain has a single count. These data belong to a study of OX40 agonist ivuxolimab in advanced cancers. Whole-study context: One hepatocellular carcinoma and two cutaneous melanoma patients partially responded.

Here immunoSEQ multiplex PCR was the method, and the copy in TCRdb shows in-frame clones only, minus some. The sample has fewer than 30,000 clones; over 70% are singletons. The germline CDR1 and CDR2 sequences are MDHEN and SYDVKM. CDR3 size: 11 residues. Between the trimmed V and J ends, which lost 8 bases and 7 bases, there was a span of 8 bases. This clonotype was sampled from an adult with an advanced solid tumor such as melanoma, head and neck, liver or kidney cancer. The chain uses TRBV28 and TRBJ1-4, with D hard to call. The sequences come from CD4+ or CD8+ T cells sorted from blood, collected in a trial of the OX40 agonist ivuxolimab. The CDR3 is CASWSREKLFF. DNA of the CDR3: TGTGCCAGCTGGAGCCGTGAAAAACTGTTTTTT.